This record covers a single TCR beta chain. V was cut by 1 base and J by 4 bases, with 11 bases left in between. This CDR3 spans 15 amino acids. The germline V gene encodes CDR1 SGHVS and CDR2 FNYEAQ. This specimen belongs to a study of blood T cell repertoires in COVID-19. Method: immunoSEQ multiplex PCR; TCRdb's copy keeps in-frame clones and lacks some. The repertoire holds more than 60,000 clones, with under 95% as singletons. The TCR comes from a human donor in a cohort sampled during active COVID-19. The V call is TRBV7-6, the J call TRBJ1-5; TRBD1 is a possible D gene (5 bases). Material: peripheral blood. For the CDR3, the DNA is TGTGCCAGCAGCTTAGAGGGGCGTGGAAATCAGCCCCAGCATTTT. Encoded protein: CASSLEGRGNQPQHF. The variable domain in full, with the rest retrieved from reference TRBV7-6 and TRBJ1-5, is GAGVSQSPRYKVTKRGQDVALRCDPISGHVSLYWYRQALGQGPEFLTYFNYEAQQDKSGLPNDRFSAERPEGSISTLTIQRTEQRDSAMYRCASSLEGRGNQPQHFGDGTRLSIL.